A selection of T cell receptor beta chains follows, all from one sample in a study of blood T cells in healthy people across ages. TCRdb reprocessed the 5' RACE reads with MiXCR, giving one entry per CDR3 protein. Seen here are about 1.8 million distinct CDR3 sequences, about 50% observed once, and the top ten hold around 2.1%. The sample was blood. These receptor sequences come from a woman aged 40 to 50 in good health. The conserved cysteine and the conserved F or W are not part of the CDR3 here. Each record gives: CDR3 protein, D gene, J gene, clone size, V gene, CDR3 length. A D gene is named only where the DNA matches it firmly. Clone size is given for some rows only: seen once, a few or many times, or a class if the clone is expanded.

CDR3: ASSYSGTGAHEQF; D: TRBD1; J: TRBJ2-1; size: NA; V: TRBV6-2/TRBV6-3; length: 13
CDR3: ASSLGPPSGGGGTTQY; D: TRBD2; J: TRBJ2-3; size: once; V: TRBV7-2; length: 16
CDR3: ASSPKGKRETQY; D: NA; J: TRBJ2-5; size: few; V: TRBV18; length: 12
CDR3: ASSAPGGGAYNEQF; D: NA; J: TRBJ2-1; size: NA; V: TRBV9; length: 14
CDR3: ASSLVTLSYEQY; D: NA; J: TRBJ2-7; size: NA; V: TRBV5-1; length: 12
CDR3: ANSLARGNEQF; D: NA; J: TRBJ2-1; size: NA; V: TRBV18; length: 11
CDR3: ASSLGVARTASSTDTQY; D: NA; J: TRBJ2-3; size: NA; V: TRBV5-1; length: 17
CDR3: ASSRGAYTEAF; D: NA; J: TRBJ1-1; size: NA; V: TRBV3-1; length: 11
CDR3: ASSSQILNNEQF; D: NA; J: TRBJ2-1; size: NA; V: TRBV5-5; length: 12
CDR3: ASSRHSGGAYEQY; D: TRBD2; J: NA; size: NA; V: TRBV12-3/TRBV12-4; length: 13
CDR3: ATTGDRAYNEQF; D: NA; J: TRBJ2-1; size: NA; V: TRBV15; length: 12
CDR3: ASSLAPKAGSTDTQY; D: NA; J: TRBJ2-3; size: NA; V: TRBV12-3/TRBV12-4; length: 15
CDR3: ASSQDRLAGVSYEQY; D: TRBD2; J: TRBJ2-7; size: NA; V: TRBV4-1; length: 15
CDR3: ASSVLRGGGLETQF; D: NA; J: TRBJ2-1; size: NA; V: TRBV5-1; length: 14
CDR3: ASSYEAGGGETQY; D: TRBD1; J: TRBJ2-5; size: once; V: TRBV6-2/TRBV6-3; length: 13
CDR3: ASSLPGQGEQF; D: NA; J: TRBJ2-1; size: NA; V: TRBV9; length: 11
CDR3: ASSSSGTGSGYT; D: TRBD1; J: TRBJ1-2; size: NA; V: TRBV27; length: 12
CDR3: SAKRGDSQPQH; D: TRBD1; J: TRBJ1-5; size: NA; V: TRBV20-1; length: 11
CDR3: ASSQERSGYENIQY; D: NA; J: TRBJ2-4; size: few; V: TRBV4-3; length: 14
CDR3: SAWDTYEQY; D: NA; J: TRBJ2-7; size: NA; V: TRBV20-1; length: 9
CDR3: ASSLSAHEQY; D: NA; J: TRBJ2-7; size: NA; V: TRBV5-1; length: 10
CDR3: ASSEPQKLF; D: NA; J: TRBJ1-4; size: NA; V: TRBV2; length: 9
CDR3: ASSDRWRTDTQY; D: NA; J: TRBJ2-3; size: NA; V: TRBV25-1; length: 12
CDR3: QGMSGNSVGDT; D: NA; J: TRBJ1-2; size: once; V: TRBV29-1; length: 11
CDR3: ASSQGGQIYEQY; D: TRBD1; J: TRBJ2-7; size: NA; V: TRBV14; length: 12
CDR3: AGSFGAVNQETQY; D: NA; J: TRBJ2-5; size: NA; V: TRBV11-2; length: 13
CDR3: ASPPKLEDNEQF; D: NA; J: TRBJ2-1; size: NA; V: TRBV16; length: 12
CDR3: AGSLGLYEETQY; D: NA; J: TRBJ2-5; size: NA; V: TRBV7-9; length: 12
CDR3: ASTSGGFSKDTQY; D: TRBD2; J: TRBJ2-3; size: NA; V: TRBV27; length: 13
CDR3: SAVSWARSYEQY; D: NA; J: TRBJ2-7; size: NA; V: TRBV20-1; length: 12
CDR3: ASSHPGLAHEQY; D: TRBD2; J: TRBJ2-7; size: few; V: TRBV12-3/TRBV12-4; length: 12
CDR3: ASSQDVGVQGETQY; D: NA; J: TRBJ2-5; size: few; V: TRBV4-3; length: 14
CDR3: ASSLGWEQRGSNQPQH; D: NA; J: TRBJ1-5; size: NA; V: TRBV12-3/TRBV12-4; length: 16